This entry lists 30 T cell receptor beta chains sequenced from one sample in a study of blood T cell repertoires in COVID-19. Measured with immunoSEQ multiplex PCR; TCRdb has only the in-frame clones, and not every one. Of 200,000 to 250,000 clones listed, about 83% are singletons. The sample was peripheral blood. The receptor source for this set is a woman in her forties or fifties with active or convalescent COVID-19.

The chain is built from TRBV7-9 and TRBJ1-2, with 8 positions matching TRBD1. The germline V gene encodes CDR1 SEHNR and CDR2 FQNEAQ (reference sequence). V was clipped by 5 bases and J by 0 bases; unmatched bases: 5. The CDR3 covers 15 residues. In DNA, the CDR3 is TGTGCCAGCAGCCTTCAGGGGGCGCCTAACTATGGCTACACCTTC. It translates to CASSLQGAPNYGYTF.

V gene TRBV25-1 combines with J gene TRBJ1-4; possibly TRBD1 for D (6 bases). Germline V CDR1 and CDR2: MGHDK, SYGVNS. The CDR3 runs to 11 residues. V lost 6 bases, J lost 7 bases, and 6 bases lay in between. CDR3 sequence reads: CASRQGEKLFF. The CDR3 DNA reads TGTGCCAGCAGACAGGGTGAAAAACTGTTTTTT.

This clone appeared a few times. The chain recombines TRBV6-5 with TRBJ1-1, with 9 bases aligning to TRBD1. The CDR3 is 15 residues long. The germline gives CDR1 MNHEY, CDR2 SVGAGI. The junction had 8 bases not matched to a gene; V was cut back by 8 bases and J by 1 base. CDR3 DNA: TGTGCCAGCCGGGGGACAGGGCTCGGGAACACTGAAGCTTTCTTT. It encodes CASRGTGLGNTEAFF.

This chain joins TRBV19 and TRBJ1-2; a weak D match, TRBD1 (5 bases). CDR1 and CDR2 (germline): LNHDA, SQIVND (reference sequence). V was clipped by 8 bases and J by 8 bases, with 15 bases between them. The CDR3 extends over 12 amino acids. The CDR3 nucleotides are TGTGCCAGTGCGGATAAGGGGCTCGGCTACACCTTC. It yields the protein CASADKGLGYTF.

This clone was detected only a few times. The genes are TRBV9 and TRBJ2-1, with D possibly being TRBD2 (5 bases). The length of the CDR3 is 14 residues. Trimming left V 3 bases short and J 7 bases short, with 14 bases between. CDR1 SGDLS and CDR2 YYNGEE come from the germline V gene. CDR3 loop: CASSANPTGNEQFF. CDR3 DNA sequence: TGTGCCAGCAGCGCCAATCCGACGGGGAATGAGCAGTTCTTC.

This chain links TRBV5-6 with TRBJ2-1; 9 bases are a match to TRBD2. Germline lookup yields CDR1 SGHDT and CDR2 YYEEEE. CDR3 length: 16 residues. V lost 2 bases, J lost 4 bases, and 7 bases stayed unmatched. The CDR3 loop is CASSLLTSGGYNEQFF. The CDR3 DNA follows: TGTGCCAGCAGCTTACTGACTAGCGGAGGATACAATGAGCAGTTCTTC.

This sequence joins TRBV6-1 and TRBJ2-7; 9 nucleotides agree with TRBD1. There are 15 residues in the CDR3. Trimming took 0 bases from V and 5 from J; bases not matched to a gene: 5. Looked up from germline, CDR1 is MNHNS and CDR2 is SASEGT. CDR3 sequence reads: CASSEAPGQGNEQYF. For the CDR3, the DNA is TGTGCCAGCAGTGAAGCCCCGGGACAGGGCAACGAGCAGTACTTC.

The CDR3 protein is CASSVGQGGEKLFF. The CDR3, as DNA: TGCGCCAGCAGCGTGGGACAGGGAGGTGAAAAACTGTTTTTT. The chain employs TRBV5-1 and TRBJ1-4; 9 nucleotides align to TRBD1. Germline V gene data show CDR1 as SGHRS and CDR2 as YFSETQ. CDR3 length equals 14 residues. V lost 4 bases to trimming and J lost 7 bases; unmatched junction nucleotides: 5.

The V call is TRBV3-1 (or the pseudogene TRBV3-2), the J call TRBJ1-6; D is ambiguous. The CDR3 is 16 residues long. V lost 1 base to trimming and J lost 7 bases, with 14 bases between them. The germline gives CDR1 LGHDT, CDR2 YNNKEL (reference sequence). This CDR3 is CASSQVIGLRNSPLHF. The DNA for the CDR3 is TGTGCCAGCAGCCAAGTGATCGGACTCCGGAATTCACCCCTCCACTTT.

In nucleotides, the CDR3 is TGCGCCAGCAGCCAAGATATGAGCTCTGGAAACACCATATATTTT. The encoded protein is CASSQDMSSGNTIYF. The chain uses TRBV4-1 and TRBJ1-3; the D is unclear. The CDR3 length is 15 residues. Trimming shortened V by 0 bases and J by 0 bases, and 6 bases separated the two germline ends. CDR1 and CDR2 (germline): MGHRA, YSYEKL.

The V and J genes are TRBV12-3 or TRBV12-4 and TRBJ1-1; D is uncertain. The CDR3 has 12 residues. The germline V and J ends were trimmed by 6 bases and 4 bases, with 9 bases remaining between them. CDR3 in amino acids: CASRPRGTEAFF. The CDR3 coding sequence is TGTGCCAGCAGACCGCGGGGCACTGAAGCTTTCTTT.

The CDR3 bases are TGTGCCAGCAGTTACGGCGGGGCCACCTACAATGAGCAGTTCTTC. Its translation is CASSYGGATYNEQFF. This sequence joins TRBV6-5 and TRBJ2-1; weak D call: TRBD2 (6 bases). CDR1 MNHEY and CDR2 SVGAGI come from the germline V gene. The CDR3 totals 15 residues. V was shortened by 2 bases and J by 2 bases, with 10 bases between the two germline ends.

The chain uses TRBV4-1 and TRBJ1-1, with D perhaps matching TRBD1 (5 bases). The germline gives CDR1 MGHRA, CDR2 YSYEKL. The ends were cut back, 0 bases at V and 4 bases at J, with 12 bases in the middle. The CDR3 has 15 residues. The CDR3: CASSQERQGGTEAFF. The CDR3, as DNA: TGCGCCAGCAGCCAAGAACGTCAGGGTGGCACTGAAGCTTTCTTT.

V usage is TRBV18 and J usage is TRBJ1-1, with a possible D match to TRBD1 (5 bases). In germline, CDR1 is KGHSH, CDR2 LQKENI. The length of the CDR3 is 15 residues. V was pared by 1 base and J by 7 bases, with 16 bases between. This chain's CDR3 is CASSPREGSKIEAFF. CDR3 nucleotides: TGTGCCAGCTCACCACGGGAGGGGAGTAAGATTGAAGCTTTCTTT. The full variable domain, rest sourced from reference TRBV18 and TRBJ1-1, is NAGVMQNPRHLVRRRGQEARLRCSPMKGHSHVYWYRQLPEEGLKFMVYLQKENIIDESGMPKERFSAEFPKEGPSILRIQQVVRGDSAAYFCASSPREGSKIEAFFGQGTRLTVV.

The CDR3 DNA is TGTGCCAGCAGCCAGAGGGGGCCCTCTGGAAACACCATATATTTT. Translation gives CASSQRGPSGNTIYF. This chain connects TRBV3-1 (or the pseudogene TRBV3-2) to TRBJ1-3; 7 nucleotides agree with TRBD1. Germline V gene data show CDR1 as LGHDT and CDR2 as YNNKEL (reference sequence). J gave up 0 bases and V 3 bases, and 2 bases lay outside the gene matches. The CDR3 has 15 residues.

The chain recombines TRBV7-6 with TRBJ2-5, with 10 positions matching TRBD2. The CDR3 sequence is 14 residues long. In germline, CDR1 is SGHVS, CDR2 FNYEAQ. J lost 5 bases, V lost 7 bases, and 7 bases had no gene match. As DNA, the CDR3 is TGTGCCAGCAAGGATCCAGCGGGGGGGGAGACCCAGTACTTC. The encoded protein is CASKDPAGGETQYF.

The V and J genes are TRBV7-3 and TRBJ1-2, with D uncertain. The CDR3 is made up of 14 amino acids. From germline, CDR1 is SGHTA and CDR2 FQGTGA. V was cut by 1 base and J by 4 bases, with 10 bases left in between. As DNA, the CDR3 is TGTGCCAGCAGCTTAAATCCGGGAATCTATGGCTACACCTTC. Translation: CASSLNPGIYGYTF.

J is TRBJ2-1 and V is TRBV10-3, with D perhaps TRBD2 (6 bases). Trimming cost V 0 bases and J 10 bases, with 10 bases left between them. Germline V gene data show CDR1 as ENHRY and CDR2 as SYGVKD. The CDR3 is 13 residues long. The CDR3 nucleotides are TGTGCCATCAGTGAGTCCCAGGAGGGGGAGCAGTTCTTC. It translates to CAISESQEGEQFF.

The chain is built from TRBV7-8 and TRBJ2-1; 9 nucleotides agree with TRBD2. Germline CDR1 reads SGHVS; CDR2 reads FQNEAQ. The CDR3 is 16 residues long. V dropped 5 bases and J dropped 2; count of bases not matched to a gene: 7. The CDR3 coding sequence is TGTGCCAGCAGCCCGAGCGGGGGGCCTCCCTACAATGAGCAGTTCTTC. Encoded protein: CASSPSGGPPYNEQFF.

The chain joins TRBV5-1 to TRBJ2-7; TRBD1 aligns across 9 bases. This CDR3 is built from 14 residues. V lost 9 bases and J lost 6; bases outside the gene matches: 13. CDR1 and CDR2 from the germline V gene are SGHRS and YFSETQ. The CDR3 DNA is TGCGCCACCCGACCAGGGACAGGGTCTCTCGAGCAGTACTTC. Protein product: CATRPGTGSLEQYF. The whole variable domain, remainder taken from reference TRBV5-1 and TRBJ2-7, is KAGVTQTPRYLIKTRGQQVTLSCSPISGHRSVSWYQQTPGQGLQFLFEYFSETQRNKGNFPGRFSGRQFSNSRSEMNVSTLELGDSALYLCATRPGTGSLEQYFGPGTRLTVT.

The rearrangement joins TRBV29-1 to TRBJ2-7, with D perhaps TRBD1 (7 bases). The germline V and J ends were trimmed by 5 bases and 6 bases, with 11 bases remaining between them. The CDR3 is 11 residues long. Germline-derived CDR1 and CDR2 are SQVTM and ANQGSEA. CDR3 sequence reads: CSVPQGGEQYF. Here the CDR3 DNA reads TGCAGCGTTCCTCAGGGGGGCGAGCAGTACTTC.

The V gene is TRBV11-1, the J gene TRBJ2-7, with 7 bases identical to TRBD1. V shed 5 bases, J shed 2 bases, and the junction held 6 bases outside the gene matches. Germline loops: CDR1 SGHAT, CDR2 FQDESV (reference sequence). This CDR3 is 14 amino acids long. The CDR3 region has the DNA TGTGCCAGCAGCCCCGACAGGGTGCCCTACGAGCAGTACTTC. The encoded protein is CASSPDRVPYEQYF.

The rearrangement links TRBV24-1 to TRBJ1-1, with D perhaps TRBD1 (6 bases). The CDR3 has 13 residues. CDR1 is KGHDR, CDR2 SFDVKD, per germline. Trimming left V 9 bases short and J 4 bases short, with 14 bases between. The CDR3 is CATAQGKGTEAFF. CDR3 nucleotide sequence: TGTGCCACCGCACAGGGAAAGGGCACTGAAGCTTTCTTT.

The chain recombines TRBV15 with TRBJ2-1; possible D gene TRBD2, 6 bases. The CDR3 is 16 amino acids. Germline-derived CDR1 and CDR2 are LNHNV and YYDKDF (reference sequence). V shed 1 base and J shed 3 bases, with 13 bases lying between them. CDR3 sequence: CATSRAFSGYYNEQFF. The CDR3 bases are TGTGCCACCAGCAGAGCCTTTAGCGGATACTACAATGAGCAGTTCTTC. Looking up the rest from reference TRBV15 and TRBJ2-1 gives the full variable domain: DAMVIQNPRYQVTQFGKPVTLSCSQTLNHNVMYWYQQKSSQAPKLLFHYYDKDFNNEADTPDNFQSRRPNTSFCFLDIRSPGLGDTAMYLCATSRAFSGYYNEQFFGPGTRLTVL.

V is TRBV28 and J is TRBJ1-2, with 10 bases matching TRBD1. The J segment lost 8 bases and the V segment lost 10 bases, leaving 7 bases of the junction unmatched. Per the germline V gene, CDR1 is MDHEN and CDR2 is SYDVKM. CDR3 size: 12 residues. CDR3: CAMGGQGLGYTF. The CDR3 region has the DNA TGTGCCATGGGGGGACAGGGGTTAGGCTACACCTTC.

The genes are TRBV12-3 or TRBV12-4 and TRBJ1-2; D is undetermined. With 6 bases removed from V and 5 bases from J, the gap between germline ends came to 10 bases. This CDR3 comprises 12 residues. CDR3 DNA: TGTGCCAGCAGACCCCGGGGATATGGCTACACCTTC. Protein product: CASRPRGYGYTF.

The chain uses TRBV5-6 and TRBJ1-3, with 8 bases identical to TRBD1. The V segment lost 0 bases and the J segment 4 bases; nucleotides outside the gene matches: 9. CDR3 length: 17 amino acids. The germline V gene encodes CDR1 SGHDT and CDR2 YYEEEE. The CDR3 nucleotides are TGTGCCAGCAGCTTGGACCACGGACAGGGAGGCGGAAACACCATATATTTT. This sequence encodes CASSLDHGQGGGNTIYF.

This clone was observed once. This CDR3 is CASSVGIGGHADTQYF. The CDR3 DNA is TGTGCCAGCAGCGTGGGGATAGGGGGCCATGCGGATACGCAGTATTTT. The V gene is TRBV9, the J gene TRBJ2-3; 7 positions agree with TRBD1. There are 16 residues in the CDR3. Germline V gives CDR1 SGDLS, CDR2 YYNGEE. V lost 2 bases and J lost 6; bases outside the gene matches: 12.

The gene calls are TRBV11-2 and TRBJ2-7, with D possibly TRBD2 on 6 matching bases. This CDR3 spans 15 amino acids. Germline-derived CDR1 and CDR2 are SGHAT and FQNNGV. The V end was cut by 5 bases, the J end by 2 bases, with 16 bases between. The CDR3 loop reads CASSAPGLEAYEQYF. CDR3 sequence (DNA): TGTGCCAGCAGCGCCCCGGGACTCGAAGCCTACGAGCAGTACTTC.

The chain has TRBV6-5 and TRBJ1-1; a possible D gene is TRBD1 (6 bases). The CDR3 has 14 amino acids. Germline V lookup: CDR1 MNHEY, CDR2 SVGAGI. Trimming removed 2 bases at V and 3 bases at J, with 10 bases between. The CDR3 here is CASSYRGADTEAFF. As DNA, the CDR3 is TGTGCCAGCAGTTACCGGGGGGCCGACACTGAAGCTTTCTTT.